This T cell receptor (beta chain) was observed in a study of CD8 T cells in ankylosing spondylitis. Study-wide results and limits: Reportedly, disease-linked clones are significantly enriched in ankylosing spondylitis patients' matched synovial fluid. Seemingly distinctive of ankylosing spondylitis blood was a TCR beta motif formed by eight highly homologous variants. Disease-linked clones displayed a CD8+ phenotype and appeared relatively rarely in peripheral blood.

As to this clonotype: Its target is unknown.

Each CDR3 protein is one row after TCRdb ran MiXCR on the 5' RACE reads. The data show a few hundred thousand distinct CDR3 sequences, less than 9.5% seen once. Germline-derived CDR1 and CDR2 are SGHRS and YFSETQ. V lost 2 bases and J lost 7, with 9 bases in between. The length of the CDR3 is 13 residues. The V gene is TRBV5-1, the J gene TRBJ2-2; the D gene is possibly TRBD1 (6 bases). Sample: blood, either unsorted or a sorted T cell fraction (not recorded which). This receptor was obtained from a male donor with ankylosing spondylitis. The CDR3 coding sequence is TGCGCCAGCAGCTTAACAGGGCTCGGGGAGCTGTTTTTT. Amino acids: CASSLTGLGELFF.